This TCR beta chain stems from a study of T cell repertoires in cytomegalovirus infection. Study-level information: Both recently identified HLA-C-restricted and well-studied HLA-B-restricted CMV epitopes were used in the study. Public TCR beta signature analysis indicated the presence of both CMV infection and matching HLA type. General study points: HLA-C-restricted TCR beta clonotypes specific for CMV led the ex vivo response. Using cumulative public TCR beta family frequency, the authors identified those who carried CMV together with the relevant HLA.

TCRdb reanalysed the reads using MiXCR and keeps one entry per CDR3 protein. Of about 770,000 distinct CDR3 sequences detected, approximately 32% appear once; the ten largest clones hold 10% to 15%. Comment on this clonotype: The antigen is unknown.

CDR3 length: 12 amino acids. Germline lookup yields CDR1 SGDLS and CDR2 YYNGEE. Trimming removed 2 bases at V and 6 bases at J, with 6 bases between. The chain is built from TRBV9 and TRBJ2-1; unclear D gene. The sequencing here drew on cultured CD8+ T cells from PBMCs, taken from culture after CMV antigen stimulation. The sequence derives from a human donor in good health (CMV status not recorded). Some clones in this sample may be carry-over from other donors' samples. The CDR3 DNA is TGTGCCAGCAGCGTCTCCGTCAATGAGCAGTTCTTC. Its protein product is CASSVSVNEQFF.